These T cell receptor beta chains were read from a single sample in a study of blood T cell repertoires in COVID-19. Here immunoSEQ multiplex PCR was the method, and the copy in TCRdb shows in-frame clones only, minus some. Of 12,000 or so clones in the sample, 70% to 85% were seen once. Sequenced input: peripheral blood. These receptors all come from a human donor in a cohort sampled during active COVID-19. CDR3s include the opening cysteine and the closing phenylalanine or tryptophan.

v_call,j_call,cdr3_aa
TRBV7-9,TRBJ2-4,CASSPPGQGSIQYF
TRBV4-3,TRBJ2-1,CASSQELSRGFYNEQFF
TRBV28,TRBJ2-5,CASSDPRGRGRGETQYF
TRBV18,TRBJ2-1,CASSPGVAGDNEQFF
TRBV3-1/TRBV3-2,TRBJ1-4,CASSPPGGFGEKLFF
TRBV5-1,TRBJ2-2,CASSSFGLAGGPGTGELFF
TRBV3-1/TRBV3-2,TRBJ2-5,CASRLNREETQYF
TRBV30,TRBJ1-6,CAGGQGARSPLHF
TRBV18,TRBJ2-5,CASSPYGREETQYF
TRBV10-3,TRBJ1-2,CAIGGGQNYGYTF
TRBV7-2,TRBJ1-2,CASSLEAAGGGYTF
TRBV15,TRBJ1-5,CATSPSPDRSNQPQHF
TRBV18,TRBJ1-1,CASSPLQGRTEAFF
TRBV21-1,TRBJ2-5,CASSKGIAPQETQYF
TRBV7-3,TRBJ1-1,CASSGLTGLANTEAFF